This TCR beta chain stems from a study of blood T cell repertoires in COVID-19. Sequencing was performed with immunoSEQ multiplex PCR; in TCRdb, only in-frame clones are kept and a portion is missing. The sample has 250,000 to 300,000 clones; around 92% are singletons. The V end lost 4 bases, the J end lost 3 bases, and 10 bases lay between the germline ends. Germline V CDR1 and CDR2: LNHDA, SQIVND (reference sequence). The CDR3 length is 13 residues. This chain connects TRBV19 to TRBJ2-7; weak D call: TRBD1 (5 bases). The sequenced sample was peripheral blood. The TCR sequence derives from a woman in her 30s with COVID-19, enrolled during active disease. The CDR3 region has the DNA TGTGCCAGTAGTAAGTTCCAGGGCTACGAGCAGTACTTC. Translation: CASSKFQGYEQYF.